Listed below are T cell receptor beta chains from one sample, sequenced in a study of blood T cell repertoires in COVID-19. The assay was immunoSEQ multiplex PCR, and TCRdb's table has in-frame clones only and misses some. The data contain roughly 90,000 clones, over 70% of them singletons. Material for sequencing was peripheral blood. These receptors all stem from a woman older than 75 with active or convalescent COVID-19. Each CDR3 is given with its conserved first and last residue. D genes are given only for firm matches. Where a row states a size, it is once, few, many or the class of an expanded clone; other rows omit it.

TRBV7-7	-	TRBJ2-7	once	CASSTSGLLAYEQYF	TGTGCTAGCAGCACCAGCGGGCTACTAGCCTACGAGCAGTACTTC
TRBV5-1	TRBD1	TRBJ2-6	-	CASSLRGLGSGANVLTF	TGCGCCAGCAGCCTCAGGGGGTTAGGCTCTGGGGCCAACGTCCTGACTTTC
TRBV28	TRBD1	TRBJ2-6	-	CASRTGAPGANVLTF	TGTGCCAGCAGAACAGGGGCCCCTGGGGCCAACGTCCTGACTTTC
TRBV27	-	TRBJ2-1	-	CASGYIAPSSYNEQFF	TGTGCCAGCGGCTATATAGCCCCGAGCTCCTACAATGAGCAGTTCTTC
TRBV14	TRBD2	TRBJ2-3	-	CASSHMTSGRVLDTQYF	TGTGCCAGCAGCCACATGACTAGCGGGAGGGTTCTGGATACGCAGTATTTT
TRBV28	-	TRBJ1-2	-	CASSLSGGQGYGYTF	TGTGCCAGCAGTTTATCGGGGGGCCAAGGCTATGGCTACACCTTC
TRBV5-1	-	TRBJ1-2	few	CASSSGTFDYGYTF	TGCGCCAGCAGCTCCGGGACATTTGACTATGGCTACACCTTC
TRBV19	-	TRBJ1-3	-	CASSPRTRSGNTIYF	TGTGCCAGTAGTCCGCGGACACGCTCTGGAAACACCATATATTTT
TRBV7-2	TRBD1	TRBJ1-4	-	CASSLPTGGREKLFF	TGTGCCAGCAGCTTACCGACAGGGGGTCGGGAAAAACTGTTTTTT
TRBV21-1	-	TRBJ2-1	-	CASSKAYNARQDNEQFF	TGTGCCAGCAGCAAAGCATATAACGCCCGACAGGACAATGAGCAGTTCTTC
TRBV18	-	TRBJ1-2	-	CASSPPAIPNYGYTF	TGTGCCAGCTCACCACCAGCTATACCTAACTATGGCTACACCTTC
TRBV27	-	TRBJ1-4	-	CASSPQGRARYEKLFF	TGTGCCAGCAGTCCCCAGGGGAGGGCTCGATATGAAAAACTGTTTTTT
TRBV7-9	-	TRBJ1-1	-	CASTLRGTANTEAFF	TGTGCCAGCACCCTTCGGGGGACGGCCAACACTGAAGCTTTCTTT
TRBV7-2	TRBD1	TRBJ1-2	-	CASSLMLNRGVLYGYTF	TGTGCCAGCAGCTTAATGCTGAACAGGGGGGTTCTCTATGGCTACACCTTC
TRBV28	TRBD1	TRBJ2-3	-	CASSSFRDRGLSTDTQYF	TGTGCCAGCAGCTCATTCCGGGACAGGGGATTAAGCACAGATACGCAGTATTTT
TRBV3-1/TRBV3-2	TRBD2	TRBJ2-1	-	CASSQDLASGGEQFF	TGTGCCAGCAGCCAAGATCTCGCTAGCGGGGGTGAGCAGTTCTTC
TRBV30	TRBD2	TRBJ2-1	-	CAWAGLYEQFF	TGTGCCTGGGCGGGACTATATGAGCAGTTCTTC
TRBV16	-	TRBJ2-7	-	CASSSWATYEQYF	TGTGCCAGCAGCTCCTGGGCAACCTACGAGCAGTACTTC
TRBV19	TRBD1	TRBJ2-7	-	CASSGTGAYEQYF	TGTGCCAGTTCCGGGACAGGGGCCTACGAGCAGTACTTC
TRBV6-5	-	TRBJ2-3	-	CASNYGESDTQYF	TGTGCCAGCAACTACGGGGAATCAGATACGCAGTATTTT
TRBV28	-	TRBJ1-5	-	CASRRTVYSNQPQHF	TGTGCCAGCAGGAGGACAGTATATAGCAATCAGCCCCAGCATTTT
TRBV7-8	-	TRBJ2-1	-	CASSLALKGEGPNEQFF	TGTGCCAGCAGCTTAGCGCTAAAGGGAGAAGGGCCCAATGAGCAGTTCTTC
TRBV6-5	TRBD1	TRBJ1-2	-	CAIKDRPHYGYTF	TGTGCCATCAAGGACAGGCCCCACTATGGCTACACCTTC
TRBV5-1	TRBD2	TRBJ2-7	-	CASSLYPSGSQLSREQYF	TGCGCCAGCAGCTTGTATCCTAGCGGGTCCCAATTGTCACGGGAGCAGTACTTC
TRBV28	-	TRBJ2-7	-	CASRKQGPATYEQYF	TGTGCCAGCAGAAAACAGGGTCCTGCTACCTACGAGCAGTACTTC
TRBV6-2/TRBV6-3	-	TRBJ2-3	-	CASSPYRGSRRVGGGQFTDTQYF	TGTGCCAGCAGCCCCTACCGGGGCTCCCGGCGGGTTGGCGGGGGCCAATTCACAGATACGCAGTATTTT
TRBV10-3	TRBD1	TRBJ1-2	-	CAISEWTGGFYTF	TGTGCCATCAGTGAGTGGACAGGGGGTTTCTACACCTTC
TRBV28	TRBD2	TRBJ2-2	once	CAGTTSGSTGELFF	TGTGCCGGGACGACTAGCGGGAGCACCGGGGAGCTGTTTTTT
TRBV7-9	-	TRBJ2-7	few	CASSSASEQYF	TGTGCCAGCAGCTCCGCGTCCGAGCAGTACTTC
TRBV5-5	-	TRBJ1-1	-	CASSLTAASAFF	TGTGCCAGCAGCCTAACCGCCGCTTCGGCTTTCTTT
TRBV29-1	-	TRBJ2-3	-	CSVEIGGGTDTQYF	TGCAGCGTAGAGATAGGCGGGGGCACAGATACGCAGTATTTT
TRBV28	TRBD1	TRBJ1-2	-	CASRWNPGQIYGYTF	TGTGCCAGCAGATGGAATCCGGGACAGATTTATGGCTACACCTTC
TRBV7-7	TRBD2	TRBJ2-5	few	CASSSRLAGQETQYF	TGTGCCAGCAGCTCCCGACTAGCGGGGCAAGAGACCCAGTACTTC
TRBV28	-	TRBJ1-4	once	CASSLEGWAGGKLFF	TGTGCCAGCAGTTTAGAGGGATGGGCCGGTGGAAAACTGTTTTTT
TRBV19	TRBD2	TRBJ2-7	-	CASSTGLAGYEQYF	TGTGCCAGTAGTACAGGACTAGCGGGCTACGAGCAGTACTTC
TRBV13	-	TRBJ1-6	-	CASSLTLGGLSSPLHF	TGTGCCAGCAGCCTCACATTGGGGGGTTTAAGTTCACCCCTCCACTTT
TRBV5-4	TRBD1	TRBJ2-1	-	CASSLEGTGVDEQFF	TGTGCCAGCAGCTTGGAGGGGACAGGGGTGGATGAGCAGTTCTTC
TRBV28	TRBD2	TRBJ2-7	once	CASSPPGLAGGEQYF	TGTGCCAGCAGTCCACCTGGACTAGCGGGAGGCGAGCAGTACTTC
TRBV9	TRBD2	TRBJ2-5	-	CASSLSTAGEPGETQYF	TGTGCCAGCAGCCTCAGCACAGCGGGGGAGCCGGGAGAGACCCAGTACTTC